The rows below give T cell receptor beta chains drawn from one sample of a study of T cell repertoires in cytomegalovirus infection. No cognate antigen is known for these TCRs. TCRdb independently ran MiXCR on the reads; one entry per CDR3 protein. This table has about 900,000 distinct CDR3 sequences, 30% to 40% appearing once. The sequenced sample was cultured CD8+ T cells from PBMCs, obtained from culture after CMV antigen stimulation. All receptors derive from a human donor in good health (CMV status not recorded). Some clones in this sample may be carry-over from other donors' samples. The CDR3 runs from the conserved cysteine through the conserved F or W. The D gene is left open where the match is weak. Clone size appears in some rows only: once, few, many, or a class for an expanded clone.

d_call,v_call,clone_size,j_call,cdr3_aa,cdr3_nt
TRBD2,TRBV5-4,few,TRBJ2-7,CASSLAGLAGAEQYF,TGTGCCAGCAGCTTGGCAGGCCTAGCGGGGGCCGAGCAGTACTTC
NA,TRBV24-1,NA,TRBJ1-2,CATSDLAGAGYTF,TGTGCCACCAGTGATTTGGCAGGGGCAGGCTACACCTTC
NA,TRBV7-2,many,TRBJ2-3,CASSDSNFNTDTQYF,TGTGCCAGCAGCGATTCAAATTTCAACACAGATACGCAGTATTTT
TRBD1,TRBV15,NA,TRBJ1-1,CATSGDRDDEAFF,TGTGCCACCAGCGGAGACAGGGATGATGAAGCTTTCTTT
TRBD2,TRBV7-2,many,TRBJ2-7,CASSLGSGAAYEQYF,TGTGCCAGCAGCTTAGGAAGCGGGGCGGCCTACGAGCAGTACTTC
NA,TRBV11-3,NA,TRBJ2-7,CASSAGSSTSYEQYF,TGTGCCAGCAGCGCGGGCTCTTCGACCTCCTACGAGCAGTACTTC
NA,TRBV5-5,NA,TRBJ2-5,CASSLATGTLLETQYF,TGTGCCAGCAGCTTGGCAACAGGGACCCTCCTAGAGACCCAGTACTTC
NA,TRBV5-5,few,TRBJ2-1,CASSQPVISGDPFSYNEQFF,TGTGCCAGCAGCCAGCCCGTAATATCCGGGGACCCATTCTCCTACAATGAGCAGTTCTTC
NA,TRBV10-3,NA,TRBJ1-3,CAISESKRDTIYF,TGTGCCATCAGTGAGTCAAAGAGGGACACCATATATTTT
TRBD1,TRBV4-1,once,TRBJ2-1,CASSFRQGRDNEQFF,TGCGCCAGCAGCTTTCGACAGGGCCGGGACAATGAGCAGTTCTTC
TRBD1,TRBV20-1,few,TRBJ1-5,CSVTTGERVQPQHF,TGCAGTGTCACCACAGGGGAGCGCGTTCAGCCCCAGCATTTT
NA,TRBV19,NA,TRBJ2-7,CASSTSGEQYF,TGTGCCAGTAGTACTTCGGGGGAGCAGTACTTC
TRBD1,TRBV2,NA,TRBJ2-7,CASSDQGTAAYEQYF,TGTGCCAGCAGTGACCAGGGGACAGCGGCCTACGAGCAGTACTTC
NA,TRBV5-4,NA,TRBJ1-6,CASSTDSPPPGRTYNSPLHF,TGTGCCAGCAGCACGGACAGTCCGCCCCCGGGCCGCACTTATAATTCACCCCTCCACTTT
NA,TRBV6-1,NA,TRBJ1-2,CASKPEGGMYGYTF,TGTGCCAGCAAACCCGAGGGGGGCATGTATGGCTACACCTTC
TRBD2,TRBV12-3/TRBV12-4,few,TRBJ2-1,CASSLWASGVGGEQFF,TGTGCCAGCAGTTTATGGGCTAGCGGGGTAGGAGGTGAGCAGTTCTTC
NA,TRBV7-3,many,TRBJ2-1,CASSLTGINEQFF,TGTGCCAGCAGCTTAACCGGGATCAATGAGCAGTTCTTC
NA,TRBV7-9,few,TRBJ1-2,CASSAPDGRGDNYGYTF,TGTGCCAGCAGCGCACCGGATGGCAGGGGCGATAACTATGGCTACACCTTC
TRBD2,TRBV7-6,many,TRBJ2-3,CASKSSGGADLDTQYF,TGTGCCAGCAAGAGTTCCGGGGGGGCCGACTTAGATACGCAGTATTTT
NA,TRBV28,NA,TRBJ1-2,CASSASGANYGYTF,TGTGCCAGCAGCGCTAGTGGGGCAAACTATGGCTACACCTTC
NA,TRBV12-5,many,TRBJ2-5,CASVYSQETQYF,TGTGCTAGTGTTTACAGTCAAGAGACCCAGTACTTC
NA,TRBV7-2,many,TRBJ2-1,CASTLRGRLSSYNEQFF,TGTGCCAGCACCCTACGGGGAAGGTTGAGCTCCTACAATGAGCAGTTCTTC
NA,TRBV4-1,few,TRBJ1-5,CASSPGSHSNQPQHF,TGCGCCAGCAGCCCAGGGAGTCATAGCAATCAGCCCCAGCATTTT
NA,TRBV5-5,NA,TRBJ2-2,CASSLEGYTGELFF,TGTGCCAGCAGTTTAGAAGGGTACACCGGGGAGCTGTTTTTT
NA,TRBV7-6,many,TRBJ2-2,CASSPEYGGRGITGELFF,TGTGCCAGCAGCCCCGAGTATGGGGGCAGGGGTATAACCGGGGAGCTGTTTTTT
NA,TRBV4-2,NA,TRBJ1-1,CASSQVEENTEAFF,TGTGCCAGCAGCCAAGTGGAGGAGAACACTGAAGCTTTCTTT
NA,TRBV12-3/TRBV12-4,NA,TRBJ2-3,CASTPRGRDTQYF,TGTGCCAGCACCCCACGCGGACGGGATACGCAGTATTTT
TRBD1,TRBV13,NA,TRBJ1-3,CASSSDRGANTIYF,TGTGCCAGCAGCTCCGACAGGGGGGCAAACACCATATATTTT
NA,TRBV10-3,NA,TRBJ1-1,CAISESGQGSTEAFF,TGTGCCATCAGTGAGTCCGGGCAGGGGAGCACTGAAGCTTTCTTT
NA,TRBV10-3,NA,TRBJ2-3,CAISEPGIGTDTQYF,TGTGCCATCAGTGAGCCCGGAATAGGCACAGATACGCAGTATTTT
NA,TRBV7-9,few,TRBJ1-2,CASSTQPGDQTNYGYTF,TGTGCCAGCAGCACCCAACCAGGGGATCAGACTAACTATGGCTACACCTTC
NA,TRBV7-8,many,TRBJ2-7,CASSLEGFEQYF,TGTGCCAGCAGCTTAGAAGGGTTCGAGCAGTACTTC
TRBD2,TRBV5-8,few,TRBJ2-1,CASSSGGPHYNEQFF,TGTGCCAGCAGCTCGGGGGGGCCACACTACAATGAGCAGTTCTTC
NA,TRBV4-1,many,TRBJ1-6,CASSQGMSLHF,TGCGCCAGCAGCCAAGGAATGTCCCTCCACTTT
TRBD1,TRBV29-1,few,TRBJ2-5,CSVDGQGEETQYF,TGCAGCGTTGATGGACAGGGGGAGGAGACCCAGTACTTC
NA,TRBV11-2,few,TRBJ1-1,CASSTGLPWAFF,TGTGCCAGCAGCACGGGGTTGCCCTGGGCTTTCTTT
NA,TRBV6-1,many,TRBJ1-6,CASSEAGGGTSYNSPLHF,TGTGCCAGCAGTGAAGCGGGCGGGGGGACCTCCTATAATTCACCCCTCCACTTT
NA,TRBV6-2/TRBV6-3,few,TRBJ2-2,CASSARPGELFF,TGTGCCAGCAGTGCAAGACCCGGGGAGCTGTTTTTT
NA,TRBV6-6,few,TRBJ1-1,CASSYTGERTEAFF,TGTGCCAGCAGTTACACTGGGGAGCGGACTGAAGCTTTCTTT
NA,TRBV7-6,NA,TRBJ1-2,CANSLGAAPYGYTF,TGTGCCAACAGCTTAGGGGCAGCGCCCTATGGCTACACCTTC
NA,TRBV7-2,many,TRBJ1-1,CASSWGGAEAFF,TGTGCCAGCAGCTGGGGGGGGGCTGAAGCTTTCTTT
NA,TRBV7-9,once,TRBJ2-1,CASSLEGPSSYNEQFF,TGTGCCAGCAGCTTAGAGGGACCCAGCTCCTACAATGAGCAGTTCTTC
NA,TRBV6-1,NA,TRBJ2-1,CASSLWGVPYNEQFF,TGTGCCAGCAGTTTATGGGGGGTGCCCTACAATGAGCAGTTCTTC
TRBD1,TRBV15,once,TRBJ2-1,CASKDREYNEQFF,TGTGCCTCGAAGGACAGGGAGTACAATGAGCAGTTCTTC
NA,TRBV29-1,NA,TRBJ1-5,CSVYDGAGQPQHF,TGCAGCGTCTACGACGGGGCAGGTCAGCCCCAGCATTTT
NA,TRBV5-1,NA,TRBJ2-7,CASSLYRDSYEQYF,TGCGCCAGCAGCTTGTACAGGGACTCCTACGAGCAGTACTTC